This entry concerns a single T cell receptor (beta chain). As for time point: sample taken at primary tumor resection. This entry belongs to a study of spatial heterogeneity in lung cancer. The overall study: More beta-chain than alpha-chain sequences were consistently detected.

TCRdb reprocessed the 5' RACE reads with MiXCR, giving one entry per CDR3 protein. The data contain 6,000 to 6,500 distinct CDR3 sequences, roughly 7.3% of them singletons. V was trimmed by 1 base and J by 9 bases, leaving 8 bases between them. Germline V gene lookup returns CDR1 SNHLY and CDR2 FYNNEI. The CDR3 extends over 12 amino acids. Sequenced material: normal lung tissue next to the tumor, taken at surgery. The source is a female donor with early-stage non-small cell lung cancer. The V call is TRBV2, the J call TRBJ2-3; D not certain. The CDR3 region is CASSEGSFTQYF. DNA of the CDR3: TGTGCCAGCAGTGAAGGATCCTTCACGCAGTATTTT.